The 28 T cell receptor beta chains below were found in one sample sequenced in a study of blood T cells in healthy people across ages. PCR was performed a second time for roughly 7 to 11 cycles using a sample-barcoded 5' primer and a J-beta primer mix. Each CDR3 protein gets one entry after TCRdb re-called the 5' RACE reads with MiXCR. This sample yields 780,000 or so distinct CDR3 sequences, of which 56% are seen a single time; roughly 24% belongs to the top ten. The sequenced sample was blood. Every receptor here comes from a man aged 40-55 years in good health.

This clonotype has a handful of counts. This CDR3 is CASRQTTDTQYF. The CDR3 DNA is TGTGCCAGCCGGCAAACCACAGATACGCAGTATTTT. The chain uses TRBV28 and TRBJ2-3; D is uncertain. This CDR3 has 12 residues. Germline values: CDR1 MDHEN, CDR2 SYDVKM. Deletions cut 8 bases from V and 2 bases from J, with 8 bases between.

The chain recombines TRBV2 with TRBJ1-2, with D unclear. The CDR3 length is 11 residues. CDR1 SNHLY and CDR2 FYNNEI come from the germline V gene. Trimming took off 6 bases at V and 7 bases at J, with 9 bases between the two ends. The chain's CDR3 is CASSAEIGYTF. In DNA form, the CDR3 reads TGTGCCAGCAGCGCCGAGATTGGCTACACCTTC.

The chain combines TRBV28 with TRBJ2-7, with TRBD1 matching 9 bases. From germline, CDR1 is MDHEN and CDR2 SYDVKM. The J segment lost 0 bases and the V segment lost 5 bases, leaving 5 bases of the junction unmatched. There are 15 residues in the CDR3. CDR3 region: CASSRTGASSYEQYF. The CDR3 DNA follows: TGTGCCAGCAGTAGGACAGGGGCGAGCTCCTACGAGCAGTACTTC.

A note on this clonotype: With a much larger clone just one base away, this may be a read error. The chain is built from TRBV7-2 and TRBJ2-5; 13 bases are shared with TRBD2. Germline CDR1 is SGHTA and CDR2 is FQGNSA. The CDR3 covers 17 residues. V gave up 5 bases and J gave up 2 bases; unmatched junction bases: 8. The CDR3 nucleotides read TGTGCCAGCAGCATGCACCCGGGACTAGCGGGACAAGAGACCCAGTACTTC. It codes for CASSMHPGLAGQETQYF.

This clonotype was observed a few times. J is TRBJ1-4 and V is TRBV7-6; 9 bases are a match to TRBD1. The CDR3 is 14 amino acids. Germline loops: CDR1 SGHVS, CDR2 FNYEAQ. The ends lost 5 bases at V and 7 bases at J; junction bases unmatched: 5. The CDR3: CASSVQGAREKLFF. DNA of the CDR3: TGTGCCAGCAGCGTACAGGGGGCCCGTGAAAAACTGTTTTTT.

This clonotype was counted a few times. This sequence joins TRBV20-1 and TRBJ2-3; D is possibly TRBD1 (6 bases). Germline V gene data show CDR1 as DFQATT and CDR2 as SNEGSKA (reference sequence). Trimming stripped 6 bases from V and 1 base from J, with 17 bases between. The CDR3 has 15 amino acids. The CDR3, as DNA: TGCAGTGCGACTGACAGGCCTCGAGGCACAGATACGCAGTATTTT. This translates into CSATDRPRGTDTQYF.

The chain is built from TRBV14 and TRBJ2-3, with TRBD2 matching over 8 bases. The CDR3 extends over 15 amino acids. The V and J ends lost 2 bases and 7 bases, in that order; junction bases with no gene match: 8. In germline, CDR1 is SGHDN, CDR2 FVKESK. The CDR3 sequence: CASSQRAGASNTQYF. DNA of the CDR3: TGTGCCAGCAGCCAACGAGCGGGAGCCTCTAATACGCAGTATTTT. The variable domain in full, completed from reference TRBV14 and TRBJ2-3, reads EAGVTQFPSHSVIEKGQTVTLRCDPISGHDNLYWYRRVMGKEIKFLLHFVKESKQDESGMPNNRFLAERTGGTYSTLKVQPAELEDSGVYFCASSQRAGASNTQYFGPGTRLTVL.

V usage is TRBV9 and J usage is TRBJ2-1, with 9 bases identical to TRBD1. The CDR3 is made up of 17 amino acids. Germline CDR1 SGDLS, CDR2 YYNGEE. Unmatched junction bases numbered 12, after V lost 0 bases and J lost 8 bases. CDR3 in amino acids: CASSVEDGQGLHDEQFF. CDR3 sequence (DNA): TGTGCCAGCAGCGTAGAGGACGGACAGGGGTTGCACGATGAGCAGTTCTTC.

The DNA of the CDR3 is TGTGCCAGCAGATGGGGGAGGGCGACCTACGAGCAGTACTTC. Its protein is CASRWGRATYEQYF. The J gene is TRBJ2-7, the V gene TRBV28; 7 nucleotides line up with TRBD2. The V and J ends lost 6 bases and 2 bases, in that order; junction bases with no gene match: 7. The CDR3 is made up of 14 amino acids. Germline V gene sequence: CDR1 MDHEN, CDR2 SYDVKM.

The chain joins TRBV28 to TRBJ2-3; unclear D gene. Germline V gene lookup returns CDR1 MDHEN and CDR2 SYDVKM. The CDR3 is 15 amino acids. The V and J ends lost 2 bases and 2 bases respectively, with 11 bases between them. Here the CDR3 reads CASSLLAELTDTQYF. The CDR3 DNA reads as TGTGCCAGCAGTTTACTTGCGGAACTCACAGATACGCAGTATTTT.

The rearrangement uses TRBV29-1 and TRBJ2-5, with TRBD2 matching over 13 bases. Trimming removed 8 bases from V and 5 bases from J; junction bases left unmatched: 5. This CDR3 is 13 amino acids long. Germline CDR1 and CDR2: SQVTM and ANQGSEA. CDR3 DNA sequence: TGCAGCCTTACGGGACTAGCGGGGGAGACCCAGTACTTC. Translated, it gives CSLTGLAGETQYF.

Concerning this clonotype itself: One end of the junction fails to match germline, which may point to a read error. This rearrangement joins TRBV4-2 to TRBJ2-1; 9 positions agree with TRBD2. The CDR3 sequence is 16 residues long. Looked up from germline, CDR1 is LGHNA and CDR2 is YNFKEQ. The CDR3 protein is CASSQVKGTSNNGQFF. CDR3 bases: TGTGCCAGCAGCCAAGTGAAAGGGACTAGCAACAATGGGCAGTTCTTC.

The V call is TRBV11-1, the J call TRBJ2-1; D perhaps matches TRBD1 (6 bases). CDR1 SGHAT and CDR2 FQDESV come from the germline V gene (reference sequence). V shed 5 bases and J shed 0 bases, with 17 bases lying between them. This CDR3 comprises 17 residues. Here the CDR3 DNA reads TGTGCCAGCAGCCCCGAAGGAAGGGGGAGCTCCTACAATGAGCAGTTCTTC. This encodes CASSPEGRGSSYNEQFF. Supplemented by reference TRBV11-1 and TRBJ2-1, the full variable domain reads EAEVAQSPRYKITEKSQAVAFWCDPISGHATLYWYRQILGQGPELLVQFQDESVVDDSQLPKDRFSAERLKGVDSTLKIQPAELGDSAMYLCASSPEGRGSSYNEQFFGPGTRLTVL.

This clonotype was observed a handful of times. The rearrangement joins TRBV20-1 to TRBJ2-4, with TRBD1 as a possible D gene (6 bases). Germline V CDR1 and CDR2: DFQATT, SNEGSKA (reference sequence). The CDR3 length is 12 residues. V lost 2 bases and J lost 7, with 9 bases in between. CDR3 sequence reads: CSARRGSNIQYF. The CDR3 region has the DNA TGCAGTGCTAGAAGGGGGTCTAACATTCAGTACTTC.

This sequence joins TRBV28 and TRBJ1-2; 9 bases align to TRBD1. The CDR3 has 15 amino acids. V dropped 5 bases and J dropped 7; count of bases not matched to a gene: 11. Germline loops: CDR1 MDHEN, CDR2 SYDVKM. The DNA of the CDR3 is TGTGCCAGCAGTCCACCCCGGGGACAGGGAGGTGGCTACACCTTC. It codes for CASSPPRGQGGGYTF.

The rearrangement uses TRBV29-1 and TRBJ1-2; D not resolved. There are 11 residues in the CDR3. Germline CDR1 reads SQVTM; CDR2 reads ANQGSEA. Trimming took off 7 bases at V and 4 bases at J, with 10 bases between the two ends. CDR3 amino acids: CSAGSSYGYTF. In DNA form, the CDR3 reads TGCAGCGCCGGCTCCAGCTATGGCTACACCTTC.

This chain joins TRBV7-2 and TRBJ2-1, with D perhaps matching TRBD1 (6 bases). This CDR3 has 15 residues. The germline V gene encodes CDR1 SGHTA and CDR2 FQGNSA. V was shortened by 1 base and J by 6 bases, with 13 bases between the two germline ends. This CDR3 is CASSLGGYRANEQFF. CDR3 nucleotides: TGTGCCAGCAGCTTAGGAGGTTACAGGGCCAATGAGCAGTTCTTC.

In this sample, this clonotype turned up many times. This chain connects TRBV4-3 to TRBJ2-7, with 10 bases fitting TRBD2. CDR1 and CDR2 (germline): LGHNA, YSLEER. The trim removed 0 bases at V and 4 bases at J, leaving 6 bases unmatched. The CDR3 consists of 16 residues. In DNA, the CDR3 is TGCGCCAGCAGCCAAGATAGGGCTAGCGGGAGTTACGAGCAGTACTTC. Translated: CASSQDRASGSYEQYF.

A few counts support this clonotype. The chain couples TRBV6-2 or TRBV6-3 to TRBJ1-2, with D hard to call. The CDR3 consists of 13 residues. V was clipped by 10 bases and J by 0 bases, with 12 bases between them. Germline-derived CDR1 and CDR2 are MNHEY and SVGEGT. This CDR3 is CATGRGANYGYTF. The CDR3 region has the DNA TGTGCCACCGGACGGGGAGCTAACTATGGCTACACCTTC.

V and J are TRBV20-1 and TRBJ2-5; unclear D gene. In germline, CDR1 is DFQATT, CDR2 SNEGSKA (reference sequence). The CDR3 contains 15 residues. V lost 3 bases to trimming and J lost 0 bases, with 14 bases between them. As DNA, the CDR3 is TGCAGTGCTAGCATTGGGCAGACGTACCAAGAGACCCAGTACTTC. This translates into CSASIGQTYQETQYF.

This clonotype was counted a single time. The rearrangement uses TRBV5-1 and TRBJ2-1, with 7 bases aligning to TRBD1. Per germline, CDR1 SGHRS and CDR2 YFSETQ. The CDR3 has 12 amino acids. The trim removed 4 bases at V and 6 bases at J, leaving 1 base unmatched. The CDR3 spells CASSEGANEQFF. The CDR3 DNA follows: TGCGCCAGCAGCGAGGGGGCCAATGAGCAGTTCTTC. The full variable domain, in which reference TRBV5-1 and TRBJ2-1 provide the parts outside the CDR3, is KAGVTQTPRYLIKTRGQQVTLSCSPISGHRSVSWYQQTPGQGLQFLFEYFSETQRNKGNFPGRFSGRQFSNSRSEMNVSTLELGDSALYLCASSEGANEQFFGPGTRLTVL.

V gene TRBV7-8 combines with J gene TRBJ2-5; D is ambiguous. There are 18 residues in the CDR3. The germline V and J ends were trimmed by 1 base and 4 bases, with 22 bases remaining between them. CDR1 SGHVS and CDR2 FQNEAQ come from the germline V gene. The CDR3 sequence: CASSLGLSALPDRETQYF. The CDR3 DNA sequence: TGTGCCAGCAGCTTAGGATTGTCGGCACTACCTGATAGAGAGACCCAGTACTTC.

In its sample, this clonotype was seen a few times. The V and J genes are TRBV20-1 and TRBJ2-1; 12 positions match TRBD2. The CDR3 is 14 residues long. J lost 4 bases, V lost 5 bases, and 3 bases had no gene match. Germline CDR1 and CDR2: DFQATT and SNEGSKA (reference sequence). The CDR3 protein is CSADGTSGYNEQFF. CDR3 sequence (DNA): TGCAGTGCTGATGGGACTAGCGGGTACAATGAGCAGTTCTTC.

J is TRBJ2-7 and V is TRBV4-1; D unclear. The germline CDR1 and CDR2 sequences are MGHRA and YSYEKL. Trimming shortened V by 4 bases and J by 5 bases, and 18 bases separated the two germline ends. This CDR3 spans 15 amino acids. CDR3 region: CASSRGPGDLDEQYF. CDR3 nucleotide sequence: TGCGCCAGCAGCCGAGGCCCAGGCGACCTGGACGAGCAGTACTTC.

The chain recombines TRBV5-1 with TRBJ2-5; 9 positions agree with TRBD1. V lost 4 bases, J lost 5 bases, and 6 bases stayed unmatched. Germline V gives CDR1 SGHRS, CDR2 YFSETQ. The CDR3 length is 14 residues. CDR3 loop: CASSRQGGSETQYF. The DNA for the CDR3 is TGCGCCAGCAGCCGACAGGGGGGATCGGAGACCCAGTACTTC.

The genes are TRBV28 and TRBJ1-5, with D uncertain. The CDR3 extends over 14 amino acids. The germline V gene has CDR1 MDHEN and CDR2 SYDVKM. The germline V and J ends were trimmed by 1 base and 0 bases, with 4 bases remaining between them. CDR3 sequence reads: CASSLLGSNQPQHF. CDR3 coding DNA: TGTGCCAGCAGTTTATTGGGTAGCAATCAGCCCCAGCATTTT.

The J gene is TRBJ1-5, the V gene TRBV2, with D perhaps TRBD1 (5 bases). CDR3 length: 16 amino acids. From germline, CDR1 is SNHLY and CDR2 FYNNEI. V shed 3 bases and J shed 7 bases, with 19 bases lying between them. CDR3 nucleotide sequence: TGTGCCAGCAGTGATCATTCGGGTCAGGGACGACAGCCCCAGCATTTT. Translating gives CASSDHSGQGRQPQHF.

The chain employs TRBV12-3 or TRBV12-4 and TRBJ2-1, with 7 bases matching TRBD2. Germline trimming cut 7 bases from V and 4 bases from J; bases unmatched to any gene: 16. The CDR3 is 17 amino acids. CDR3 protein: CASTSGMTSLSYNEQFF. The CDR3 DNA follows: TGTGCCAGCACATCCGGCATGACTAGCCTTTCGTACAATGAGCAGTTCTTC.